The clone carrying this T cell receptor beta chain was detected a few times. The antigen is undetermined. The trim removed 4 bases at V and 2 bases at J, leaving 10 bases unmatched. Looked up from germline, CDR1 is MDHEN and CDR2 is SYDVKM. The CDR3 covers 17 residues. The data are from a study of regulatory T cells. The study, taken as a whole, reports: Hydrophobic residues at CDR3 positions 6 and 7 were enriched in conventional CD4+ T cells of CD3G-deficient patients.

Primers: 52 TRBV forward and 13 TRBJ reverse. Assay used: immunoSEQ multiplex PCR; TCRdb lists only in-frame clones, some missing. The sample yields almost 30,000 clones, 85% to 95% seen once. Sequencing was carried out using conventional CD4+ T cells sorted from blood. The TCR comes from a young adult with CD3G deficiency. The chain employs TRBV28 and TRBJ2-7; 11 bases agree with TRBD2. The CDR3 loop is CASSSPGGTSGAYEQYF. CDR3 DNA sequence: TGTGCCAGCAGTTCACCCGGCGGGACTAGCGGCGCCTACGAGCAGTACTTC. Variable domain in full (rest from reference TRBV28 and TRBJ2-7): DVKVTQSSRYLVKRTGEKVFLECVQDMDHENMFWYRQDPGLGLRLIYFSYDVKMKEKGDIPEGYSVSREKKERFSLILESASTNQTSMYLCASSSPGGTSGAYEQYFGPGTRLTVT.